The clone carrying this TCR beta chain came up many times. Its antigen remains unknown. TCR beta CDR3 region amplification was performed from RNA transcripts. In the first-round RT-PCR of the TCR CDR3, the HTBI primer set was used. TCRdb re-derived calls from the multiplex PCR reads in MiXCR, one entry per CDR3 protein. Of 300,000 to 400,000 distinct CDR3 sequences in the sample, about 18% were seen once. Clinical symptoms, serum thyroxine, TRAb, thyroid ultrasound and orbital computed tomography informed diagnoses. PBMCs were obtained from over 8.5 ml fresh peripheral blood. This sample was included in a study of T cells in Graves' hyperthyroidism and ophthalmopathy. Findings of the study overall: It was a median approximately 7.1 months before onset that the model predicted ophthalmopathy.

Germline V CDR1 and CDR2: MDHEN, SYDVKM. The CDR3 runs 13 residues. With 4 bases removed from V and 6 bases from J, the gap between germline ends came to 12 bases. The chain has TRBV28 and TRBJ1-2; D possibly corresponds to TRBD1 (6 bases). The sequence was obtained from a man aged 18 to 30 with Graves' ophthalmopathy. Material for sequencing was blood. The DNA for the CDR3 is TGTGCCAGCAGTTCCAGGGGTGGGGATGGCTACACCTTC. Its protein product is CASSSRGGDGYTF.